The 23 T cell receptor beta chains below all came from one sample that was sequenced in a study of beta chain features in type 1 diabetes. The study reverse transcribed the entire isolated RNA, so it sequenced expressed TCRB transcripts. Measured with immunoSEQ multiplex PCR; TCRdb has only the in-frame clones, and not every one. The sample lists under 450,000 clones, 11% to 15% occurring once. The sequenced sample consisted of naive CD4+ T cells from blood. The source of these receptors is a man aged 25-45 years in good health.

The gene calls are TRBV19 and TRBJ2-5; no firm D call. CDR1 and CDR2 (germline): LNHDA, SQIVND (reference sequence). Trimming took off 3 bases at V and 0 bases at J, with 5 bases between the two ends. This CDR3 has 13 amino acids. The CDR3: CASSIVDQETQYF. The CDR3 region has the DNA TGTGCCAGTAGTATTGTGGACCAAGAGACCCAGTACTTC.

This chain uses TRBV7-9 with TRBJ1-1; D is ambiguous. Germline CDR1 reads SEHNR; CDR2 reads FQNEAQ (reference sequence). This CDR3 has 12 amino acids. The V end was cut by 10 bases, the J end by 3 bases, with 12 bases between. CDR3 nucleotides: TGTGCCAAGAGACTCCTGGACACTGAAGCTTTCTTT. This codes for CAKRLLDTEAFF.

This clone has a handful of counts. The rearrangement uses TRBV2 and TRBJ2-4; D is unresolved. V dropped 3 bases and J dropped 0 bases, with 6 bases sitting between them. Per germline, CDR1 SNHLY and CDR2 FYNNEI. CDR3 length: 14 amino acids. The CDR3 bases are TGTGCCAGCAGTGATCTACTAGCCAAAAACATTCAGTACTTC. This sequence encodes CASSDLLAKNIQYF.

This chain links TRBV30 with TRBJ1-2; D ambiguous. Between the trimmed V and J ends, which lost 2 bases and 5 bases, there was a span of 9 bases. The germline V gene has CDR1 GTSNPN and CDR2 SVGIG (reference sequence). The CDR3 totals 12 residues. This CDR3 reads CAWSLSQYGYTF. Written as DNA, the CDR3 is TGTGCCTGGAGTCTTTCACAGTATGGCTACACCTTC.

The J gene is TRBJ2-7, the V gene TRBV11-2; D is unresolved. The CDR3 covers 14 residues. Germline V gene sequence: CDR1 SGHAT, CDR2 FQNNGV. Trimming removed 0 bases from V and 2 bases from J, with 8 bases in between. This CDR3 is CASSLDGATYEQYF. The CDR3 DNA sequence: TGTGCCAGCAGCTTAGATGGTGCAACCTACGAGCAGTACTTC. The full variable domain, its missing parts supplied by reference TRBV11-2 and TRBJ2-7, is EAGVAQSPRYKIIEKRQSVAFWCNPISGHATLYWYQQILGQGPKLLIQFQNNGVVDDSQLPKDRFSAERLKGVDSTLKIQPAKLEDSAVYLCASSLDGATYEQYFGPGTRLTVT.

This clone was counted between two and nine times. The J gene is TRBJ1-1, the V gene TRBV6-6; D ambiguous. CDR3 length equals 14 residues. Germline-derived CDR1 and CDR2 are MNHNY and SVGAGI (reference sequence). The V end lost 7 bases, the J end lost 0 bases, and 12 bases lay between the germline ends. CDR3 loop: CASTPGIMNTEAFF. The CDR3 nucleotides are TGTGCCAGCACCCCTGGGATAATGAACACTGAAGCTTTCTTT.

This clone was seen more than once but under ten times. This same CDR3 is encoded by further DNA sequences in the sample. The chain recombines TRBV29-1 with TRBJ1-1; the D is unclear. The CDR3 runs 10 residues. Germline values: CDR1 SQVTM, CDR2 ANQGSEA. V was clipped by 6 bases and J by 2 bases, with 4 bases between them. CDR3 region: CSVGNTEAFF. The CDR3 coding sequence is TGCAGCGTGGGCAACACTGAAGCTTTCTTT.

V is TRBV11-2 and J is TRBJ2-1; D remains unclear. The germline gives CDR1 SGHAT, CDR2 FQNNGV. Deletions cut 6 bases from V and 7 bases from J, with 13 bases between. CDR3 length: 13 amino acids. CDR3 loop: CASSPVKRNEQFF. In DNA, the CDR3 is TGTGCCAGCAGTCCGGTGAAAAGGAATGAGCAGTTCTTC.

The V gene is TRBV7-9, the J gene TRBJ1-2, with D tentatively TRBD1 (5 bases). The CDR3 contains 14 residues. CDR1 and CDR2 from the germline V gene are SEHNR and FQNEAQ (reference sequence). Trimming removed 5 bases at V and 3 bases at J, with 13 bases between. CDR3 in amino acids: CASSPTRVDYGYTF. CDR3 DNA sequence: TGTGCCAGCAGCCCGACCAGGGTGGACTATGGCTACACCTTC.

The chain has TRBV7-3 and TRBJ2-2; D remains unclear. Germline V gene lookup returns CDR1 SGHTA and CDR2 FQGTGA. V lost 2 bases, J lost 4 bases, and 11 bases lay in between. CDR3 size: 15 residues. CDR3 bases: TGTGCCAGCAGCTTAGGTCCCGCCCCCACCGGGGAGCTGTTTTTT. Its protein product is CASSLGPAPTGELFF.

This clone was observed a handful of times. V usage is TRBV7-7 and J usage is TRBJ2-5, with D possibly matching TRBD2 (5 bases). V dropped 5 bases and J dropped 7 bases, with 14 bases sitting between them. CDR1 and CDR2 from the germline V gene are SSHAT and FNYEAQ (reference sequence). The CDR3 runs to 13 residues. The CDR3 region is CASSRTSGGTQYF. The CDR3, as DNA: TGTGCCAGCAGCCGGACTTCTGGAGGGACCCAGTACTTC.

The chain is built from TRBV9 and TRBJ2-2, with 8 bases fitting TRBD2. CDR1 SGDLS and CDR2 YYNGEE come from the germline V gene. The V and J ends lost 2 bases and 6 bases, in that order; junction bases with no gene match: 6. The CDR3 has 15 residues. The CDR3 is CASSVRGLGPGELFF. In DNA, the CDR3 is TGTGCCAGCAGCGTTAGGGGACTAGGCCCCGGGGAGCTGTTTTTT.

The DNA for the CDR3 is TGTGCCACCAGCAGAGGGGTGCCGGGCAATCAGCCCCAGCATTTT. Its translation is CATSRGVPGNQPQHF. This sequence joins TRBV15 and TRBJ1-5; no clear D. Trimming cost V 1 base and J 2 bases, with 9 bases left between them. The CDR3 has 15 residues. Germline V CDR1 and CDR2: LNHNV, YYDKDF (reference sequence).

This clone was counted only a few times. The sample has other DNA sequences that encode this CDR3 too. The chain links TRBV29-1 to TRBJ1-1; 9 bases line up with TRBD1. Germline CDR1 reads SQVTM; CDR2 reads ANQGSEA. The V segment lost 7 bases and the J segment 5 bases; nucleotides outside the gene matches: 8. The CDR3 sequence is 13 residues long. The CDR3, as DNA: TGCAGCGCCCGACAGGGGGTTAATACTGAAGCTTTCTTT. Protein product: CSARQGVNTEAFF.

The rearrangement joins TRBV5-1 to TRBJ1-1; D unclear. Germline V gene sequence: CDR1 SGHRS, CDR2 YFSETQ. V lost 5 bases, J lost 2 bases, and 13 bases lay in between. The CDR3 has 14 residues. The CDR3 region has the DNA TGCGCCAGCAGACCAAAAGGGTTTAACACTGAAGCTTTCTTT. Translating gives CASRPKGFNTEAFF.

This clone has a handful of counts. The J gene is TRBJ1-3, the V gene TRBV29-1; the D is unclear. Germline V gene data show CDR1 as SQVTM and CDR2 as ANQGSEA. V lost 4 bases and J lost 0, with 7 bases in between. The length of the CDR3 is 13 residues. The CDR3 loop is CSVGNNSGNTIYF. In DNA, the CDR3 is TGCAGCGTTGGAAACAACTCTGGAAACACCATATATTTT.

This clone was recorded a few times. The rearrangement uses TRBV29-1 and TRBJ1-3, with D hard to call. CDR1 is SQVTM, CDR2 ANQGSEA, per germline. V lost 1 base, J lost 5 bases, and 3 bases lay in between. This CDR3 has 11 residues. The CDR3 protein is CSVEGRNTIYF. The CDR3 DNA follows: TGCAGCGTTGAAGGTAGAAACACCATATATTTT.

This clone was seen repeatedly, ten times or more. This chain joins TRBV14 and TRBJ2-1; 9 bases map to TRBD2. Per germline, CDR1 SGHDN and CDR2 FVKESK. V trimming: 4 bases; J trimming: 7 bases; junction bases outside the gene matches: 11. The CDR3 extends over 16 amino acids. In DNA, the CDR3 is TGTGCCAGCAGCCTTCCGGGACTAGCAAGAGGTAATGAGCAGTTCTTC. Its translation: CASSLPGLARGNEQFF.

This clone was recorded a few times. This chain joins TRBV27 and TRBJ1-6; D gene unclear. Per the germline V gene, CDR1 is MNHEY and CDR2 is SMNVEV (reference sequence). With 4 bases removed from V and 0 bases from J, the gap between germline ends came to 7 bases. The CDR3 extends over 15 amino acids. The CDR3 sequence is CASSSQSSYNSPLHF. The CDR3 DNA sequence: TGTGCCAGCAGTTCTCAGAGCTCCTATAATTCACCCCTCCACTTT.

The chain carries TRBV4-3 and TRBJ1-4; D gene ambiguous. Germline V CDR1 and CDR2: LGHNA, YSLEER. Trimming took off 0 bases at V and 4 bases at J, with 9 bases between the two ends. The CDR3 consists of 15 residues. The CDR3, as DNA: TGCGCCAGCAGCCAAGACGAGGAGTTTAATGAAAAACTGTTTTTT. It translates to CASSQDEEFNEKLFF.

The gene calls are TRBV7-8 and TRBJ2-7, with D unclear. Trimming stripped 5 bases from V and 6 bases from J, with 17 bases between. This CDR3 spans 14 amino acids. Germline assignment: CDR1 SGHVS and CDR2 FQNEAQ. This chain's CDR3 is CASSLTLAPGEQYV. CDR3 sequence (DNA): TGTGCCAGCAGCCTAACGTTAGCCCCGGGCGAGCAGTACGTC.

The chain employs TRBV9 and TRBJ2-1, with D possibly TRBD2 on 6 matching bases. The ends were cut back, 0 bases at V and 2 bases at J, with 12 bases in the middle. CDR1 and CDR2 (germline): SGDLS, YYNGEE. This CDR3 region has 16 residues. The DNA of the CDR3 is TGTGCCAGCAGCGTAGGGGTGGGAGGTGCCTACAATGAGCAGTTCTTC. Amino acid sequence: CASSVGVGGAYNEQFF.

This clone appeared a few times. This chain joins TRBV5-4 and TRBJ2-1, with 10 bases lining up with TRBD2. The germline CDR1 and CDR2 sequences are SGHNT and YYREEE (reference sequence). CDR3 length: 16 amino acids. With 3 bases clipped from V and 4 bases from J, the junction kept 7 bases outside the gene matches. The CDR3 bases are TGTGCCAGCAGCTCAAAGCGGGAGGGCCGATACAATGAGCAGTTCTTC. It translates to CASSSKREGRYNEQFF. Full variable domain (missing parts from reference TRBV5-4 and TRBJ2-1): ETGVTQSPTHLIKTRGQQVTLRCSSQSGHNTVSWYQQALGQGPQFIFQYYREEENGRGNFPPRFSGLQFPNYSSELNVNALELDDSALYLCASSSKREGRYNEQFFGPGTRLTVL.